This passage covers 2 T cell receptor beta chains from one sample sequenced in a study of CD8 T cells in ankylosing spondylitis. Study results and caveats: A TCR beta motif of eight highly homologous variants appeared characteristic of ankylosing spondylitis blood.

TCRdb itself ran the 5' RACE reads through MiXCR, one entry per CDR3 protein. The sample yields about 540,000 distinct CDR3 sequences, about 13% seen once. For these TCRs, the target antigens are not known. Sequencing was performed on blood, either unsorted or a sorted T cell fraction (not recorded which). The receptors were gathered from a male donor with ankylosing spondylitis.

CDR3 nucleotide sequence: TGCAGTGCCCCGAAGGTGGCGGGGGGCCACACTGAAGCTTTCTTT. Its protein is CSAPKVAGGHTEAFF. The chain combines TRBV20-1 with TRBJ1-1; tentatively, D is TRBD1 (6 bases). The germline V gene encodes CDR1 DFQATT and CDR2 SNEGSKA (reference sequence). The V end lost 6 bases, the J end lost 3 bases, and 20 bases lay between the germline ends. The CDR3 has 15 amino acids.

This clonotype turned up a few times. CDR3 nucleotides: TGTGCCAGCAGCTTGACAGGGAGAGTAGCGGGAGGTTACGAGCAGTACTTC. Translation gives CASSLTGRVAGGYEQYF. This chain links TRBV7-2 with TRBJ2-7, with 10 bases that match TRBD2. The CDR3 covers 17 residues. V was clipped by 3 bases and J by 4 bases; unmatched bases: 12. Germline V gene sequence: CDR1 SGHTA, CDR2 FQGNSA.